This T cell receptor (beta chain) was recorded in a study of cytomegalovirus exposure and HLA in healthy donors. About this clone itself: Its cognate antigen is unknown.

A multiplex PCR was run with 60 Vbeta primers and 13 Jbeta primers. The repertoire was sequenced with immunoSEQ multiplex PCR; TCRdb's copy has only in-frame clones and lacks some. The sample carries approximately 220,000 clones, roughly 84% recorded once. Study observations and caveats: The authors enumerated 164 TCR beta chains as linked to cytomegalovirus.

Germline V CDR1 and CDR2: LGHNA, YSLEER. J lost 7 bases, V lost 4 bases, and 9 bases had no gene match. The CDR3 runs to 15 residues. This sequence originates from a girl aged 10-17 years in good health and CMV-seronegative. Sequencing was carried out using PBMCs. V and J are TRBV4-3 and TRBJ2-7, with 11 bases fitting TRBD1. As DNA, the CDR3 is TGCGCCAGCAGCCGCCGAGGACAGGGGGCCGGGGAGCAGTACTTC. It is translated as CASSRRGQGAGEQYF.